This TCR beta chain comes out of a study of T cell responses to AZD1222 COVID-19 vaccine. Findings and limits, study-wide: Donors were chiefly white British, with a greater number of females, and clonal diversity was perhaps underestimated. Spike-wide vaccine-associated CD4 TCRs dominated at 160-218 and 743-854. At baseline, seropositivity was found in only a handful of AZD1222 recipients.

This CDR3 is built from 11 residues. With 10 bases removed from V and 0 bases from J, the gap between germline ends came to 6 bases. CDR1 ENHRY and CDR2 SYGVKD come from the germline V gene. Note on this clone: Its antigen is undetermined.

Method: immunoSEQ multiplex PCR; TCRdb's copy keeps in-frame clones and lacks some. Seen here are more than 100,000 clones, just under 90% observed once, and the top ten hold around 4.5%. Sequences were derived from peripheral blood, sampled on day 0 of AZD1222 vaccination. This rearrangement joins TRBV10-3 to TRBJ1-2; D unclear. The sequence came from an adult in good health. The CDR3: CATTANYGYTF. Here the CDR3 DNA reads TGTGCCACCACAGCTAACTATGGCTACACCTTC.